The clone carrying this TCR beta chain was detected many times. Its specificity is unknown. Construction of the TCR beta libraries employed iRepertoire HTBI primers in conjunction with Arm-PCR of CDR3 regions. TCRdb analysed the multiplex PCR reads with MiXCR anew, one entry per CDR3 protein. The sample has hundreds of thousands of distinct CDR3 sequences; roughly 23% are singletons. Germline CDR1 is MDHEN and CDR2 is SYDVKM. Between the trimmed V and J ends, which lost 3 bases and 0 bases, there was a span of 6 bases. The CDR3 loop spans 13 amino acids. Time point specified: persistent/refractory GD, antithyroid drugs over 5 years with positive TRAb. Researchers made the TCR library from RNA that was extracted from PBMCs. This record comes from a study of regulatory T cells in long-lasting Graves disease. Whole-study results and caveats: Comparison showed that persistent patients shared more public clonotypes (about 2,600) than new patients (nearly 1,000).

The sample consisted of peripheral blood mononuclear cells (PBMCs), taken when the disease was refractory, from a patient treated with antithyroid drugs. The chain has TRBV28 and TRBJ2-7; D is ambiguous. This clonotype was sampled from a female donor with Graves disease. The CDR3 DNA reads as TGTGCCAGCAGTTTGGTACTCTCCTACGAGCAGTACTTC. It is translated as CASSLVLSYEQYF.